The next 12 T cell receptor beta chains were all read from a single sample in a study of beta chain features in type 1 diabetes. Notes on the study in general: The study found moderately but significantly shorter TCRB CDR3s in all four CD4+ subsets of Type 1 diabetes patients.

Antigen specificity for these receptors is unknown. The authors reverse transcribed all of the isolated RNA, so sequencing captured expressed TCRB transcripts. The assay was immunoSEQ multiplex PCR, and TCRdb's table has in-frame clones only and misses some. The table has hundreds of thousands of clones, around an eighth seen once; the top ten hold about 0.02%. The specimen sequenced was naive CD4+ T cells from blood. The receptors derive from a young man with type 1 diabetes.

The CDR3 reads CASSVGGTGKETQYF. The CDR3 coding sequence is TGTGCCAGCAGCGTAGGAGGGACAGGGAAAGAGACCCAGTACTTC. The chain has TRBV9 and TRBJ2-5; TRBD1 aligns across 9 bases. J lost 3 bases, V lost 0 bases, and 3 bases had no gene match. This CDR3 region has 15 residues. Germline V CDR1 and CDR2: SGDLS, YYNGEE.

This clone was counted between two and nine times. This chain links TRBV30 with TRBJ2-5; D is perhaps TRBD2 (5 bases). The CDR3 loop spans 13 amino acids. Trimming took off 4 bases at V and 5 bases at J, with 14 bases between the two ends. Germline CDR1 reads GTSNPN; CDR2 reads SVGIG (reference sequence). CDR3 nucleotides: TGTGCCTGGAACTCCGGGATTTACGAGACCCAGTACTTC. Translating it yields CAWNSGIYETQYF.

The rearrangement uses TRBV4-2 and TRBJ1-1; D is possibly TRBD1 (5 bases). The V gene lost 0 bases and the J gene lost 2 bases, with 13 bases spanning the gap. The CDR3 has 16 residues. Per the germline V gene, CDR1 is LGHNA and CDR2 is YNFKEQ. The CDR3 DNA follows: TGTGCCAGCAGCCAAGAGGTGGGGCAGGGAAACACTGAAGCTTTCTTT. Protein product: CASSQEVGQGNTEAFF.

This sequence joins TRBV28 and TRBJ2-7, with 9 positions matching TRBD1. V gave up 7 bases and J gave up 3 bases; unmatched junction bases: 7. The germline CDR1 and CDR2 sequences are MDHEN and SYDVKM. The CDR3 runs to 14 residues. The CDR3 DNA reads TGTGCCAGCACTACCGGGACAGGGTACTACGAGCAGTACTTC. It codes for CASTTGTGYYEQYF.

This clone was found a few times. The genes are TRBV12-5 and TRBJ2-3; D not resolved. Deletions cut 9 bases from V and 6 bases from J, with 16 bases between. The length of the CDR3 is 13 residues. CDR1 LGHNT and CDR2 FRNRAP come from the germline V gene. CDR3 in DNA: TGTGCTAGCACAAGGGCGCAGTTCGATACGCAGTATTTT. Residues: CASTRAQFDTQYF.

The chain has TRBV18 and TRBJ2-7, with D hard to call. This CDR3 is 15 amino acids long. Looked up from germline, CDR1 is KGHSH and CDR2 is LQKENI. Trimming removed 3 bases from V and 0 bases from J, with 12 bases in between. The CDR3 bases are TGTGCCAGCTCACCTGGCAGCGACCTCTCCTACGAGCAGTACTTC. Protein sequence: CASSPGSDLSYEQYF.

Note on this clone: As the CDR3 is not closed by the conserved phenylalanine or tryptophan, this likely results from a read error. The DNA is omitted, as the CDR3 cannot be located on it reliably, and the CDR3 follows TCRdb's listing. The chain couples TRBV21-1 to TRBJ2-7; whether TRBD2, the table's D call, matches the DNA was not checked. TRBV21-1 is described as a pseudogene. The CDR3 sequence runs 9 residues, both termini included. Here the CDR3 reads CASSKVEGP.

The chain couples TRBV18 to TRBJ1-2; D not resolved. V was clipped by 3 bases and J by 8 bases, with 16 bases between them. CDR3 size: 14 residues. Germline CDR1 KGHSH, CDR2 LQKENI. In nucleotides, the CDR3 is TGTGCCAGCTCACCGTCCTCCTACGGCGGGGGCTACACCTTC. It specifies CASSPSSYGGGYTF.

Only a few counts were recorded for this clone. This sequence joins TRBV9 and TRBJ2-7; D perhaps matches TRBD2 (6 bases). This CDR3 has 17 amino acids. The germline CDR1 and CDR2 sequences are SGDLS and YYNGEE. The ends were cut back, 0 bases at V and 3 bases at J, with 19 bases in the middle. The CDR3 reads CASSVEEGRLPYYEQYF. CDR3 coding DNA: TGTGCCAGCAGCGTAGAGGAGGGCAGACTGCCCTACTACGAGCAGTACTTC.

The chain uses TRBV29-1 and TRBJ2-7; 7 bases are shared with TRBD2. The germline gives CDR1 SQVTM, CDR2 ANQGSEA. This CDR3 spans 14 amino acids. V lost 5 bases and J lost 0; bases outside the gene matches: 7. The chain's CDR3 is CSVLGRGSSYEQYF. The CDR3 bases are TGCAGCGTTCTCGGGCGGGGGAGCTCCTACGAGCAGTACTTC.

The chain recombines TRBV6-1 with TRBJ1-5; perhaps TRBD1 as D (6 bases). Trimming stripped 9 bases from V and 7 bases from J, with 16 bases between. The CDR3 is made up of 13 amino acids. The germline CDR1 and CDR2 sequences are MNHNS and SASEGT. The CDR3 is CASEWGARQPQHF. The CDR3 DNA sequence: TGTGCCAGTGAATGGGGGGCAAGACAGCCCCAGCATTTT.

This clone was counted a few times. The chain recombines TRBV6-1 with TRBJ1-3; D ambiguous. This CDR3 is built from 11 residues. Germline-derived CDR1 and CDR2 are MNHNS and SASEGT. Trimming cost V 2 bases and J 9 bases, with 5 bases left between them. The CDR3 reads CASSESITIYF. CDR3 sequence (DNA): TGTGCCAGCAGTGAATCCATCACCATATATTTT.